These 23 T cell receptor beta chains came from one sample sequenced in a study of blood T cells in healthy people across ages. Alongside a J-beta primer mix, a sample-barcoded 5' primer served in a second PCR lasting 7 to 11 cycles. A single record per CDR3 protein comes from TCRdb applying MiXCR to the 5' RACE reads. The sample has 980,000 or so distinct CDR3 sequences, under 50% seen once. The sequencing sample was made of blood. The receptors stem from a man between 25 and 39 years old in good health.

The chain has TRBV6-6 and TRBJ1-2, with a possible D match to TRBD1 (5 bases). Trimming left V 0 bases short and J 2 bases short, with 16 bases between. Germline V gives CDR1 MNHNY, CDR2 SVGAGI (reference sequence). CDR3 size: 17 residues. This CDR3 is CASSYSTQEETNYGYTF. The DNA of the CDR3 is TGTGCCAGCAGTTACTCGACACAGGAGGAAACCAACTATGGCTACACCTTC.

V is TRBV6-2 or TRBV6-3 and J is TRBJ2-1, with D perhaps matching TRBD1 (6 bases). V was clipped by 4 bases and J by 8 bases, with 18 bases between them. The CDR3 is made up of 15 amino acids. Germline V gene lookup returns CDR1 MNHEY and CDR2 SVGEGT. The CDR3 loop reads CASSFDTTQGYEQFF. CDR3 bases: TGTGCCAGCAGTTTCGACACGACACAGGGATATGAGCAGTTCTTC.

This clonotype was seen a handful of times. J is TRBJ2-4 and V is TRBV7-9, with 7 bases identical to TRBD1. Germline V lookup: CDR1 SEHNR, CDR2 FQNEAQ (reference sequence). This CDR3 spans 16 amino acids. Losses at the gene ends were 5 bases for V and 2 bases for J; bases not matched to a gene: 9. The CDR3 nucleotides are TGTGCCAGCAGCCGTGAGGCAGGGGGATCCAAAAACATTCAGTACTTC. As protein: CASSREAGGSKNIQYF.

The gene calls are TRBV6-6 and TRBJ2-5; a weak D match, TRBD1 (5 bases). CDR1 and CDR2 from the germline V gene are MNHNY and SVGAGI (reference sequence). The V end was cut by 0 bases, the J end by 2 bases, with 10 bases between. This CDR3 comprises 15 residues. Here the CDR3 reads CASSYSKGIQETQYF. The CDR3 DNA sequence: TGTGCCAGCAGTTACTCAAAGGGGATTCAAGAGACCCAGTACTTC.

This clonotype has a handful of counts. The rearrangement joins TRBV20-1 to TRBJ1-5; D perhaps matches TRBD1 (5 bases). The CDR3 runs 14 residues. From germline, CDR1 is DFQATT and CDR2 SNEGSKA (reference sequence). Between the trimmed V and J ends, which lost 4 bases and 4 bases, there was a span of 14 bases. CDR3: CSANVGARNQPQHF. The CDR3 region has the DNA TGCAGTGCTAATGTCGGGGCCAGAAATCAGCCCCAGCATTTT.

This chain joins TRBV20-1 and TRBJ1-1; no firm D call. V was pared by 6 bases and J by 6 bases, with 20 bases between. The CDR3 is made up of 14 amino acids. CDR1 and CDR2 (germline): DFQATT, SNEGSKA (reference sequence). The CDR3 sequence: CSAPTWGISAEAFF. The CDR3 coding sequence is TGCAGTGCCCCGACGTGGGGAATTAGCGCTGAAGCTTTCTTT.

This clonotype showed up many times. The chain is built from TRBV7-3 and TRBJ2-6, with a possible D match to TRBD1 (5 bases). V shed 1 base and J shed 1 base, with 8 bases lying between them. Germline assignment: CDR1 SGHTA and CDR2 FQGTGA. This CDR3 is 16 amino acids long. Here the CDR3 reads CASSLIPGSGANVLTF. In DNA form, the CDR3 reads TGTGCCAGCAGCTTAATCCCAGGGTCTGGGGCCAACGTCCTGACTTTC.

This clonotype was seen at least ten times. The chain employs TRBV7-2 and TRBJ2-4; tentative D call: TRBD1 (7 bases). Trimming shortened V by 3 bases and J by 6 bases, and 15 bases separated the two germline ends. Germline CDR1 reads SGHTA; CDR2 reads FQGNSA. CDR3 size: 15 residues. The CDR3 region has the DNA TGTGCCAGCAGCTTCGGGGCGGGACAGAGAAACATTCAGTACTTC. Translating gives CASSFGAGQRNIQYF.

This chain links TRBV12-3 or TRBV12-4 with TRBJ1-6; 9 bases are a match to TRBD1. The junction had 7 bases not matched to a gene; V was cut back by 6 bases and J by 7 bases. There are 15 residues in the CDR3. CDR3 region: CASSEQGAGNSPLHF. DNA of the CDR3: TGTGCCAGCAGCGAACAGGGGGCGGGAAATTCACCCCTCCACTTT.

The rearrangement joins TRBV6-5 to TRBJ1-2, with TRBD1 as a possible D gene (6 bases). Germline CDR1 MNHEY, CDR2 SVGAGI. Trimming stripped 0 bases from V and 4 bases from J, with 12 bases between. The CDR3 loop spans 15 amino acids. CDR3 coding DNA: TGTGCCAGCAGTTACTCCGGGGGCGAAAGCTATGGCTACACCTTC. Encoded protein: CASSYSGGESYGYTF.

The gene calls are TRBV12-3 or TRBV12-4 and TRBJ2-1, with D unresolved. With 6 bases removed from V and 9 bases from J, the gap between germline ends came to 12 bases. There are 12 residues in the CDR3. The DNA for the CDR3 is TGTGCCAGCAGCCCCCTACGTGGTGAGCAGTTCTTC. This translates into CASSPLRGEQFF.

The chain employs TRBV10-3 and TRBJ2-5; D remains unclear. This CDR3 has 15 residues. Trimming removed 2 bases from V and 11 bases from J, with 21 bases in between. Germline V gene sequence: CDR1 ENHRY, CDR2 SYGVKD. The CDR3: CAISERPSLGNEQYF. CDR3 in DNA: TGTGCCATCAGTGAGAGGCCGTCCCTTGGGAATGAGCAGTACTTC.

This clonotype was counted a few times. The chain uses TRBV4-3 and TRBJ2-2; possible D gene TRBD1, 6 bases. Per germline, CDR1 LGHNA and CDR2 YSLEER. The CDR3 sequence is 15 residues long. With 0 bases removed from V and 4 bases from J, the gap between germline ends came to 9 bases. In DNA, the CDR3 is TGCGCCAGCAGCCAAGATCAGACAGGCACCGGGGAGCTGTTTTTT. It is translated as CASSQDQTGTGELFF.

The rearrangement links TRBV6-5 to TRBJ1-1, with D possibly matching TRBD1 (6 bases). V dropped 3 bases and J dropped 7 bases, with 18 bases sitting between them. CDR3 length: 15 amino acids. Per germline, CDR1 MNHEY and CDR2 SVGAGI. The CDR3 nucleotides are TGTGCCAGCAGTTATAGAACAACTTCGACAGGTGAAGCTTTCTTT. Its protein is CASSYRTTSTGEAFF.

The chain joins TRBV20-1 to TRBJ2-7, with D hard to call. The CDR3 consists of 14 residues. CDR1 and CDR2 from the germline V gene are DFQATT and SNEGSKA (reference sequence). Trimming removed 0 bases from V and 3 bases from J, with 12 bases in between. Here the CDR3 reads CSARDGGTDYEQYF. CDR3 in DNA: TGCAGTGCTAGAGATGGTGGTACGGACTACGAGCAGTACTTC.

The chain couples TRBV7-2 to TRBJ2-1; 9 nucleotides line up with TRBD2. CDR1 is SGHTA, CDR2 FQGNSA, per germline. J gave up 6 bases and V 1 base, and 7 bases lay outside the gene matches. This CDR3 has 16 amino acids. CDR3: CASSLDISGGSNEQFF. The CDR3 DNA reads as TGTGCCAGCAGCTTAGACATTAGCGGGGGTTCCAATGAGCAGTTCTTC.

The genes are TRBV6-5 and TRBJ2-7; D may be TRBD1 or TRBD2 (5 bases each). The J call may be faulty, since TRBJ2-5 better matches the DNA end. CDR3 length: 15 residues. Germline CDR1 MNHEY, CDR2 SVGAGI. The CDR3 is CASSYSSTGTKTQYF. The DNA of the CDR3 is TGTGCCAGCAGTTACTCGAGTACCGGGACCAAGACCCAGTACTTC.

This rearrangement joins TRBV29-1 to TRBJ2-3; D perhaps matches TRBD1 (5 bases). The CDR3 totals 15 residues. The ends were cut back, 1 base at V and 0 bases at J, with 11 bases in the middle. Germline CDR1 and CDR2: SQVTM and ANQGSEA. The CDR3 region has the DNA TGCAGCGTTGAAGGGGGCACACTAAGCACAGATACGCAGTATTTT. Its protein is CSVEGGTLSTDTQYF.

This clonotype occurred a few times. This rearrangement joins TRBV20-1 to TRBJ2-1; D gene uncertain. The CDR3 covers 13 residues. Per germline, CDR1 DFQATT and CDR2 SNEGSKA (reference sequence). Trimming left V 6 bases short and J 6 bases short, with 15 bases between. CDR3 nucleotides: TGCAGTGCCAAACCCTCTGGACGCAATGAGCAGTTCTTC. This encodes CSAKPSGRNEQFF.

V and J are TRBV4-1 and TRBJ2-7; tentatively, D is TRBD2 (6 bases). Germline CDR1 MGHRA, CDR2 YSYEKL. The CDR3 has 14 residues. V lost 4 bases and J 2 bases, leaving 12 bases between the germline ends. The CDR3 loop reads CASSPGTETYEQYF. In DNA form, the CDR3 reads TGCGCCAGCAGCCCCGGGACTGAGACCTACGAGCAGTACTTC.

Only a few counts were recorded for this clonotype. The chain recombines TRBV12-3 or TRBV12-4 with TRBJ1-1; D perhaps matches TRBD1 (6 bases). The CDR3 runs 13 residues. V was cut by 5 bases and J by 4 bases, with 11 bases left in between. The CDR3 sequence is CASSPVGATEAFF. CDR3 bases: TGTGCCAGCAGTCCGGTGGGGGCCACTGAAGCTTTCTTT.

The rearrangement joins TRBV27 to TRBJ2-7; D is unresolved. The CDR3 is 14 residues long. V lost 5 bases and J lost 2, with 13 bases in between. In germline, CDR1 is MNHEY, CDR2 SMNVEV (reference sequence). Written as DNA, the CDR3 is TGTGCCAGCAGTGTTAGACCTACAGCCTACGAGCAGTACTTC. Amino acid sequence: CASSVRPTAYEQYF.

This clonotype has just a few counts. This chain connects TRBV20-1 to TRBJ2-3; TRBD2 agrees at 13 bases. Trimming at V came to 6 bases and at J to 6 bases, leaving 9 bases not matched to a gene. The CDR3 sequence is 15 residues long. The V gene's germline CDR1 is DFQATT and CDR2 SNEGSKA (reference sequence). The CDR3 loop reads CSAPTSGGALDTQYF. As DNA, the CDR3 is TGCAGTGCCCCCACTAGCGGGGGGGCCTTGGATACGCAGTATTTT.